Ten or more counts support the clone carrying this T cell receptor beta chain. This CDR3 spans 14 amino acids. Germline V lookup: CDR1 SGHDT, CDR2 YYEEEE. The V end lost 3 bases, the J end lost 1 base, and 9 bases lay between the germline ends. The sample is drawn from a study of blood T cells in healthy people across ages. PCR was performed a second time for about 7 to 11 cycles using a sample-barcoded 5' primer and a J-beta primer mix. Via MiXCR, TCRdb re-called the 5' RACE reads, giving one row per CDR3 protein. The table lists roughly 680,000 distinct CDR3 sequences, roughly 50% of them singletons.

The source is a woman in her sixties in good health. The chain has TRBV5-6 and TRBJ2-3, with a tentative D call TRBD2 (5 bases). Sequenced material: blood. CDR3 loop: CASSSRRRTDTQYF. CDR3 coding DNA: TGTGCCAGCAGCTCTAGGAGGCGCACAGATACGCAGTATTTT.